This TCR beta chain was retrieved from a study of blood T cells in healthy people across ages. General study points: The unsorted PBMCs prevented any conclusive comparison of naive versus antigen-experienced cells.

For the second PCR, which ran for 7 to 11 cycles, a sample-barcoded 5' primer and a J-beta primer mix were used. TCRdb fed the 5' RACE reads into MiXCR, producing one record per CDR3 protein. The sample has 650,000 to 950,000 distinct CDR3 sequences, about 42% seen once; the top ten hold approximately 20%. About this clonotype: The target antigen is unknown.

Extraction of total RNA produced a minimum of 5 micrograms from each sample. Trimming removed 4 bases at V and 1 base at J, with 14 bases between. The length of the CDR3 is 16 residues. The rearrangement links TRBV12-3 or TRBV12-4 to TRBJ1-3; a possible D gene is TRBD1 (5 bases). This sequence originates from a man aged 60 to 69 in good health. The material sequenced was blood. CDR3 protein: CASSSAGGGSGNTIYF. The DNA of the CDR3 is TGTGCCAGCAGTTCCGCGGGGGGAGGATCTGGAAACACCATATATTTT.